A single sample gave rise to the 31 T cell receptor beta chains below, sequenced in a study of Graves' ophthalmopathy and Graves' hyperthyroidism. Scientists amplified the TCR beta CDR3 regions from RNA transcripts. HTBI primers primed a first-round RT-PCR, and a second-round multiplex PCR followed. MiXCR was run by TCRdb on the multiplex PCR reads, yielding one entry per CDR3 protein. Of roughly 400,000 distinct CDR3 sequences listed, 17% are singletons. The sequencing input was peripheral blood. The receptors stem from an adult woman with stable Graves' hyperthyroidism.

This clonotype was picked up many times. The rearrangement uses TRBV5-8 and TRBJ2-7; a weak D match, TRBD1 (6 bases). This CDR3 has 13 residues. The germline V gene encodes CDR1 SGHTS and CDR2 YDEGEE. Between the trimmed V and J ends, which lost 7 bases and 4 bases, there was a span of 15 bases. The CDR3 here is CASWDIRGYEQYF. The CDR3 nucleotides read TGTGCCAGCTGGGACATAAGGGGTTACGAGCAGTACTTC. Together with reference TRBV5-8 and TRBJ2-7, the CDR3 gives the full variable domain: EAGVTQSPTHLIKTRGQQATLRCSPISGHTSVYWYQQALGLGLQFLLWYDEGEERNRGNFPPRFSGRQFPNYSSELNVNALELEDSALYLCASWDIRGYEQYFGPGTRLTVT.

The sample holds many counts of this clonotype. J is TRBJ2-6 and V is TRBV7-2, with D perhaps matching TRBD1 (6 bases). Trimming took off 6 bases at V and 0 bases at J, with 12 bases between the two ends. Germline V lookup: CDR1 SGHTA, CDR2 FQGNSA. This CDR3 is built from 16 residues. CDR3 nucleotides: TGTGCCAGCAGGCACGACAGGCTCTCTGGGGCCAACGTCCTGACTTTC. Its protein product is CASRHDRLSGANVLTF. The entire variable domain, with the rest obtained from reference TRBV7-2 and TRBJ2-6, is as follows: GAGVSQSPSNKVTEKGKDVELRCDPISGHTALYWYRQSLGQGLEFLIYFQGNSAPDKSGLPSDRFSAERTGGSVSTLTIQRTQQEDSAVYLCASRHDRLSGANVLTFGAGSRLTVL.

Ten or more counts support this clonotype. The chain carries TRBV6-5 and TRBJ2-7; D is possibly TRBD2 (6 bases). The V gene's germline CDR1 is MNHEY and CDR2 SVGAGI. V gave up 7 bases and J gave up 0 bases, with 13 bases separating them. The CDR3 is 14 residues long. In DNA, the CDR3 is TGTGCCAGCAAGGAGGGTTTGAGCTCCTACGAGCAGTACTTC. Encoded protein: CASKEGLSSYEQYF.

This clonotype was counted many times. V and J are TRBV11-2 and TRBJ2-3, with TRBD2 matching over 13 bases. CDR1 is SGHAT, CDR2 FQNNGV, per germline. Trimming at V came to 4 bases and at J to 7 bases, leaving 11 bases not matched to a gene. The CDR3 spans 17 residues. In nucleotides, the CDR3 is TGTGCCAGCAGCTCGTGGACTAGCGGGAGAGGGTTATATACGCAGTATTTT. Translation gives CASSSWTSGRGLYTQYF.

This clonotype was observed at least ten times. The chain carries TRBV27 and TRBJ1-1; no definite D call. Trimming removed 4 bases from V and 3 bases from J, with 15 bases in between. Germline-derived CDR1 and CDR2 are MNHEY and SMNVEV (reference sequence). The CDR3 length is 15 residues. Written as DNA, the CDR3 is TGTGCCAGCAGTTCCGCACCCATGGGGTACACTGAAGCTTTCTTT. It is translated as CASSSAPMGYTEAFF.

This clonotype was seen repeatedly, ten times or more. The V gene is TRBV11-2, the J gene TRBJ1-1; D might be TRBD1 (5 bases). CDR3 length: 15 residues. The V gene's germline CDR1 is SGHAT and CDR2 FQNNGV. Trimming removed 0 bases at V and 10 bases at J, with 18 bases between. The DNA for the CDR3 is TGTGCCAGCAGCTTAGATTTCGGGGCTGGGTCTGCAGCTTTCTTT. Amino acids: CASSLDFGAGSAAFF.

There are many counts of this clonotype. An end of the junction does not agree with germline; a read error may underlie this. V gene TRBV19 combines with J gene TRBJ2-4; 8 nucleotides line up with TRBD1. CDR1 is LNHDA, CDR2 SQIVND, per germline (reference sequence). This CDR3 comprises 14 residues. The CDR3 region has the DNA TGTGCCAGTAGTACGACAGGGGAACCAAACATTAAGTACTTC. Translating gives CASSTTGEPNIKYF.

This clonotype has ten or more counts. The V call is TRBV5-1, the J call TRBJ2-5; 7 bases are a match to TRBD1. From germline, CDR1 is SGHRS and CDR2 YFSETQ. The J segment lost 5 bases and the V segment lost 4 bases, leaving 5 bases of the junction unmatched. CDR3 size: 13 residues. CDR3 amino acids: CASSVQGDETQYF. The CDR3 nucleotides are TGCGCCAGCAGCGTTCAGGGGGACGAGACCCAGTACTTC.

The rearrangement joins TRBV7-2 to TRBJ1-2; 9 nucleotides align to TRBD1. The V and J ends lost 0 bases and 8 bases, in that order; junction bases with no gene match: 10. The CDR3 runs 16 residues. Germline V gives CDR1 SGHTA, CDR2 FQGNSA. CDR3 coding DNA: TGTGCCAGCAGCTTAGCCCCTGGGACAGGGTCGTGGGGCTACACCTTC. It yields the protein CASSLAPGTGSWGYTF.

This clonotype was detected ten times or more. This rearrangement joins TRBV6-1 to TRBJ2-7; the match to TRBD1 covers 7 bases. Germline CDR1 and CDR2: MNHNS and SASEGT. This CDR3 region has 14 residues. V gave up 6 bases and J gave up 6 bases; unmatched junction bases: 11. The CDR3 bases are TGTGCCAGCAGGTCAGGACAGGTCGCTGCCGAGCAGTACTTC. Translated: CASRSGQVAAEQYF.

The table lists this clonotype with a few counts. The chain carries TRBV20-1 and TRBJ1-1; D ambiguous. V was pared by 2 bases and J by 3 bases, with 4 bases between. Germline CDR1 and CDR2: DFQATT and SNEGSKA (reference sequence). The CDR3 length is 11 residues. The CDR3 loop is CSARPHTEAFF. The CDR3 DNA reads as TGCAGTGCTAGACCCCACACTGAAGCTTTCTTT.

The sample holds a few counts of this clonotype. The CDR3 DNA follows: TGTGCCAGTACCCTGGGGGGAAACACTGAAGCTTTCTTT. Translating gives CASTLGGNTEAFF. The chain couples TRBV19 to TRBJ1-1, with D possibly being TRBD1 (5 bases). Germline CDR1 and CDR2: LNHDA and SQIVND (reference sequence). This CDR3 is 13 amino acids long. V was pared by 7 bases and J by 2 bases, with 11 bases between.

This clonotype was recorded at least ten times. This chain joins TRBV6-5 and TRBJ1-5; unclear D gene. CDR3 length: 12 residues. The V gene lost 8 bases and the J gene lost 4 bases, with 9 bases spanning the gap. Looked up from germline, CDR1 is MNHEY and CDR2 is SVGAGI. CDR3 DNA sequence: TGTGCCAGCGGAGATCTTAATCAGCCCCAGCATTTT. It encodes CASGDLNQPQHF.

There are many counts of this clonotype. The V call is TRBV7-2, the J call TRBJ1-1, with a weak D call TRBD1 (5 bases). V lost 3 bases and J lost 6, with 11 bases in between. This CDR3 comprises 13 residues. Germline V gene lookup returns CDR1 SGHTA and CDR2 FQGNSA. Here the CDR3 DNA reads TGTGCCAGCAGCTTGGGCGGGGGTTCTGAAGCTTTCTTT. This translates into CASSLGGGSEAFF.

This clonotype was seen repeatedly, ten times or more. DNA for the CDR3: TGTGCCAGCAGAGTAGGGGCGGACCCTTCCTACGAGCAGTACTTC. Its protein is CASRVGADPSYEQYF. The chain is built from TRBV28 and TRBJ2-7; tentatively, D is TRBD1 (5 bases). The CDR3 sequence is 15 residues long. The V end was cut by 6 bases, the J end by 1 base, with 16 bases between. Germline V gene lookup returns CDR1 MDHEN and CDR2 SYDVKM. Variable domain in full (rest from reference TRBV28 and TRBJ2-7): DVKVTQSSRYLVKRTGEKVFLECVQDMDHENMFWYRQDPGLGLRLIYFSYDVKMKEKGDIPEGYSVSREKKERFSLILESASTNQTSMYLCASRVGADPSYEQYFGPGTRLTVT.

This clonotype was observed many times. The chain uses TRBV12-3 or TRBV12-4 and TRBJ1-5, with D possibly matching TRBD1 (5 bases). This CDR3 comprises 13 residues. V gave up 5 bases and J gave up 7 bases, with 12 bases separating them. In DNA, the CDR3 is TGTGCCAGCAGTGTCCAGGGAAACCAGCCCCAGCATTTT. As protein: CASSVQGNQPQHF.

This clonotype was found many times. The J gene is TRBJ2-5, the V gene TRBV7-3; no clear D. CDR3 length: 13 residues. In germline, CDR1 is SGHTA, CDR2 FQGTGA. Deletions cut 1 base from V and 2 bases from J, with 5 bases between. The CDR3 loop is CASSLNSQETQYF. The DNA for the CDR3 is TGTGCCAGCAGCTTAAACTCTCAAGAGACCCAGTACTTC. Filled out from reference TRBV7-3 and TRBJ2-5, the complete variable domain reads GAGVSQTPSNKVTEKGKYVELRCDPISGHTALYWYRQSLGQGPEFLIYFQGTGAADDSGLPNDRFFAVRPEGSVSTLKIQRTERGDSAVYLCASSLNSQETQYFGPGTRLLVL.

This clonotype showed up many times. The chain recombines TRBV29-1 with TRBJ2-7, with 9 bases that match TRBD1. In germline, CDR1 is SQVTM, CDR2 ANQGSEA. After removal of 4 bases from V and 3 bases from J, the junction contained 10 bases not matched to a gene. CDR3 size: 15 residues. This CDR3 is CSVGGGWTGDYEQYF. The CDR3 DNA follows: TGCAGCGTTGGGGGCGGGTGGACAGGGGACTACGAGCAGTACTTC.

The V and J genes are TRBV7-2 and TRBJ1-6; D may be TRBD1 (6 bases). The CDR3 runs 12 residues. Deletions cut 8 bases from V and 7 bases from J, with 9 bases between. CDR1 and CDR2 (germline): SGHTA, FQGNSA. The CDR3 loop reads CASGTGNSPLHF. CDR3 DNA sequence: TGTGCCAGCGGAACAGGGAATTCACCCCTCCACTTT.

This clonotype was seen many times. The chain employs TRBV27 and TRBJ2-2; TRBD2 aligns across 11 bases. The CDR3 covers 16 residues. CDR1 and CDR2 from the germline V gene are MNHEY and SMNVEV (reference sequence). V trimming: 4 bases; J trimming: 6 bases; junction bases outside the gene matches: 7. The CDR3 loop reads CASSSLAGGPSGELFF. The CDR3 bases are TGTGCCAGCAGTTCCTTAGCGGGAGGGCCTTCCGGGGAGCTGTTTTTT.

CDR3 amino acids: CASSLSASTETQYF. CDR3 nucleotides: TGTGCCAGCAGTTTATCGGCTAGCACGGAGACCCAGTACTTC. This rearrangement joins TRBV12-3 or TRBV12-4 to TRBJ2-5; tentatively, D is TRBD2 (5 bases). V was clipped by 2 bases and J by 5 bases, with 12 bases between them. This CDR3 has 14 amino acids.

This clonotype has only a few counts. Germline is not matched at one junction end, which may reflect a read error. The chain joins TRBV20-1 to TRBJ2-4, with D possibly TRBD2 on 5 matching bases. The germline V gene encodes CDR1 DFQATT and CDR2 SNEGSKA (reference sequence). CDR3 size: 13 residues. CDR3 residues: CSATSPEEYIKYF. The CDR3 DNA reads as TGCAGTGCCACCTCACCGGAGGAGTACATTAAGTACTTC.

The chain couples TRBV11-2 to TRBJ1-6; 10 nucleotides agree with TRBD1. The CDR3 runs 15 residues. V lost 5 bases and J lost 10; bases outside the gene matches: 8. Germline assignment: CDR1 SGHAT and CDR2 FQNNGV. This chain's CDR3 is CASSRPGTGVSPLHF. The DNA of the CDR3 is TGTGCCAGCAGCAGACCCGGGACAGGGGTATCACCCCTCCACTTT.

The chain has TRBV5-1 and TRBJ2-7; TRBD2 might be the D (5 bases). Trimming cost V 0 bases and J 3 bases, with 13 bases left between them. Germline CDR1 SGHRS, CDR2 YFSETQ. This CDR3 region has 15 residues. DNA for the CDR3: TGCGCCAGCAGCTTGGTTGCGGGCATGGGCTACGAGCAGTACTTC. Translating it yields CASSLVAGMGYEQYF.

The V gene is TRBV13, the J gene TRBJ1-1, with D possibly being TRBD1 (5 bases). The CDR3 has 14 amino acids. The germline V gene encodes CDR1 PRHDT and CDR2 FYEKMQ (reference sequence). Trimming left V 5 bases short and J 4 bases short, with 14 bases between. In DNA, the CDR3 is TGTGCCAGCAGCCGAACTGGGGGTCCCACTGAAGCTTTCTTT. Its translation is CASSRTGGPTEAFF.

J is TRBJ2-5 and V is TRBV20-1, with no clear D. The V end lost 2 bases, the J end lost 4 bases, and 11 bases lay between the germline ends. The CDR3 is 13 amino acids. Germline assignment: CDR1 DFQATT and CDR2 SNEGSKA (reference sequence). CDR3 sequence reads: CSARPSSLETQYF. The DNA of the CDR3 is TGCAGTGCTAGACCCAGCTCTCTAGAGACCCAGTACTTC.

The chain carries TRBV19 and TRBJ1-1; D gene ambiguous. This CDR3 comprises 13 residues. Germline CDR1 reads LNHDA; CDR2 reads SQIVND (reference sequence). Trimming took 8 bases from V and 3 from J, leaving 13 bases between them. This CDR3 reads CASHPTPDTEAFF. DNA of the CDR3: TGTGCCAGTCACCCCACTCCCGACACTGAAGCTTTCTTT.

This clonotype was counted many times. The chain links TRBV6-1 to TRBJ1-2; D unclear. Germline assignment: CDR1 MNHNS and CDR2 SASEGT. V dropped 10 bases and J dropped 6 bases, with 21 bases sitting between them. The CDR3 covers 14 residues. CDR3 region: CANLRVQSGDGYTF. The CDR3 DNA reads as TGTGCCAACCTTAGGGTTCAGTCTGGGGATGGCTACACCTTC.

This clonotype was observed many times. The CDR3: CASSQDVGYGYEQYF. CDR3 DNA sequence: TGCGCCAGCAGCCAAGACGTGGGGTACGGCTACGAGCAGTACTTC. The rearrangement uses TRBV4-1 and TRBJ2-7; D is unclear. V was clipped by 0 bases and J by 3 bases, with 12 bases between them. There are 15 residues in the CDR3. Germline V CDR1 and CDR2: MGHRA, YSYEKL.

This clonotype was recorded many times. The chain has TRBV20-1 and TRBJ2-7; 7 bases are a match to TRBD1. CDR3 length: 14 residues. The V and J ends lost 1 base and 0 bases, in that order; junction bases with no gene match: 3. Looked up from germline, CDR1 is DFQATT and CDR2 is SNEGSKA (reference sequence). The CDR3 DNA reads as TGCAGTGCTAGAGGGGGACAGAGCTCCTACGAGCAGTACTTC. Amino acids: CSARGGQSSYEQYF.

This clonotype was recorded many times. CDR3 in DNA: TGTGCCAGCAGTTCGAGGGACAGGGACGGATACGAGCAGTACTTC. This translates into CASSSRDRDGYEQYF. The V gene is TRBV28, the J gene TRBJ2-7; the match to TRBD1 covers 9 bases. The CDR3 length is 15 residues. Germline assignment: CDR1 MDHEN and CDR2 SYDVKM. Unmatched junction bases numbered 8, after V lost 4 bases and J lost 4 bases.